These 23 T cell receptor beta chains were sequenced from one sample in a study of response to subunit inactivated influenza vaccine. TCRdb fed the RT-PCR reads into MiXCR, producing one record per CDR3 protein. The data show hundreds of thousands of distinct CDR3 sequences, with 15% to 19% seen just once and around 10% held by the top ten. The sample in question was PBMCs from blood, obtained approximately 12 days after vaccination. Source of these receptors: a man aged 45-65 years who received an inactivated influenza vaccine.

This sequence joins TRBV20-1 and TRBJ2-5; no clear D. V was shortened by 7 bases and J by 1 base, with 13 bases between the two germline ends. Germline assignment: CDR1 DFQATT and CDR2 SNEGSKA (reference sequence). The CDR3 consists of 13 residues. CDR3 in amino acids: CSVHSAPQETQYF. The CDR3 region has the DNA TGCAGTGTCCACAGTGCCCCCCAAGAGACCCAGTACTTC.

This clonotype appeared a single time. The V call is TRBV7-2, the J call TRBJ1-4, with 7 bases matching TRBD1. The germline V gene encodes CDR1 SGHTA and CDR2 FQGNSA. V trimming: 8 bases; J trimming: 7 bases; junction bases outside the gene matches: 10. This CDR3 spans 14 amino acids. The CDR3 reads CASGAGRGREKLFF. The CDR3 DNA reads TGTGCCAGCGGAGCGGGGAGGGGGCGTGAAAAACTGTTTTTT.

The V gene is TRBV6-5, the J gene TRBJ2-1, with D perhaps TRBD2 (6 bases). The germline V and J ends were trimmed by 0 bases and 8 bases, with 17 bases remaining between them. The CDR3 covers 16 residues. CDR1 is MNHEY and CDR2 is SVGAGI in the germline V gene. CDR3 protein: CASSYSAAGTFDEQFF. The DNA of the CDR3 is TGTGCCAGCAGTTACTCAGCTGCGGGGACTTTCGATGAGCAGTTCTTC.

There are a few counts of this clonotype. The chain links TRBV12-3 or TRBV12-4 to TRBJ2-6; TRBD1 agrees at 7 bases. This CDR3 region has 18 residues. V gave up 6 bases and J gave up 2 bases; unmatched junction bases: 13. CDR3 protein: CASRKLRYRGAGANVLTF. The CDR3 region has the DNA TGTGCCAGCAGAAAACTCCGGTACAGGGGAGCTGGGGCCAACGTCCTGACTTTC.

This chain links TRBV5-4 with TRBJ2-5; the D gene is possibly TRBD2 (5 bases). This CDR3 is 15 amino acids long. V was trimmed by 0 bases and J by 5 bases, leaving 14 bases between them. Germline lookup yields CDR1 SGHNT and CDR2 YYREEE (reference sequence). The DNA for the CDR3 is TGTGCCAGCAGCTTGGCTGTGGCAGGAGGCGAGACCCAGTACTTC. Its protein product is CASSLAVAGGETQYF.

This clonotype was found a few times. This rearrangement joins TRBV12-3 or TRBV12-4 to TRBJ1-4; D not resolved. This CDR3 is built from 11 residues. V gave up 6 bases and J gave up 4 bases, with 3 bases separating them. The CDR3 reads CASSDNEKLFF. The CDR3 bases are TGTGCCAGCAGCGATAATGAAAAACTGTTTTTT.

This chain uses TRBV7-6 with TRBJ2-1; D may be TRBD2 (6 bases). The CDR3 is made up of 13 amino acids. Trimming left V 3 bases short and J 5 bases short, with 8 bases between. The germline gives CDR1 SGHVS, CDR2 FNYEAQ. The CDR3 DNA is TGTGCCAGCAGCTTCGGCGGGGACAATGAGCAGTTCTTC. Its translation: CASSFGGDNEQFF.

The rearrangement links TRBV4-3 to TRBJ2-3; 7 bases fit TRBD2. The V segment lost 5 bases and the J segment 2 bases; nucleotides outside the gene matches: 10. Germline lookup yields CDR1 LGHNA and CDR2 YSLEER. This CDR3 region has 16 residues. The CDR3 DNA is TGCGCCAGCAGCGAAGTCCAGCGGGGCCCCACAGATACGCAGTATTTT. As protein: CASSEVQRGPTDTQYF.

The rearrangement uses TRBV12-3 or TRBV12-4 and TRBJ2-1, with D hard to call. Trimming removed 7 bases from V and 7 bases from J, with 11 bases in between. This CDR3 contains 12 residues. The CDR3 nucleotides read TGTGCCAGCACTTTCGCATTTAATGAGCAGTTCTTC. As protein: CASTFAFNEQFF.

This clonotype was seen ten or more times. The gene calls are TRBV6-1 and TRBJ2-7; weak D call: TRBD2 (5 bases). Trimming removed 7 bases at V and 2 bases at J, with 9 bases between. In germline, CDR1 is MNHNS, CDR2 SASEGT. The CDR3 contains 12 residues. CDR3 amino acids: CASTGNTYEQYF. CDR3 nucleotide sequence: TGTGCCAGCACGGGGAATACCTACGAGCAGTACTTC.

This clonotype showed up just a few times. J is TRBJ2-7 and V is TRBV20-1; D remains ambiguous. The CDR3 spans 11 residues. V was cut by 3 bases and J by 5 bases, with 8 bases left in between. Per germline, CDR1 DFQATT and CDR2 SNEGSKA (reference sequence). The CDR3 DNA follows: TGCAGTGCTAGTTTCCAGCACGAGCAGTACTTC. Its protein is CSASFQHEQYF.

The rearrangement joins TRBV7-9 to TRBJ2-1; 11 positions agree with TRBD2. V dropped 1 base and J dropped 10; count of bases not matched to a gene: 9. The CDR3 has 16 amino acids. Germline CDR1 reads SEHNR; CDR2 reads FQNEAQ (reference sequence). CDR3 bases: TGTGCCAGCAGCTTAGGACTAGCGGGACCTACGAGCGAGCAGTTCTTC. Amino acids: CASSLGLAGPTSEQFF.

This clonotype was seen only a few times. The genes are TRBV7-8 and TRBJ1-5; the D is unclear. Germline V gene lookup returns CDR1 SGHVS and CDR2 FQNEAQ. This CDR3 spans 17 amino acids. V was shortened by 2 bases and J by 0 bases, with 14 bases between the two germline ends. CDR3 loop: CASSLRARYISNQPQHF. CDR3 DNA sequence: TGTGCCAGCAGCTTAAGGGCCCGGTATATTAGCAATCAGCCCCAGCATTTT.

The J gene is TRBJ1-1, the V gene TRBV5-6; D is uncertain. Trimming removed 0 bases at V and 5 bases at J, with 11 bases between. The CDR3 extends over 14 amino acids. Germline loops: CDR1 SGHDT, CDR2 YYEEEE. As DNA, the CDR3 is TGTGCCAGCAGCTTGGTTGCGGGGTTTACTGAAGCTTTCTTT. Residues: CASSLVAGFTEAFF.

The CDR3 DNA reads TGTGCCAGCAGTTACTCTGGCAGCCGATATAGCAATCAGCCCCAGCATTTT. Translation gives CASSYSGSRYSNQPQHF. The rearrangement links TRBV6-5 to TRBJ1-5; D is uncertain. The CDR3 covers 17 residues. The germline gives CDR1 MNHEY, CDR2 SVGAGI. With 0 bases removed from V and 0 bases from J, the gap between germline ends came to 12 bases.

This clonotype was recorded a few times. The CDR3 DNA sequence: TGTGCCAGCAGTTACGTTAGCGGGGGACGGGAGACCCAGTACTTC. Translated: CASSYVSGGRETQYF. The chain joins TRBV6-2 or TRBV6-3 to TRBJ2-5; 9 bases are a match to TRBD2. CDR1 MNHEY and CDR2 SVGEGT come from the germline V gene. V gave up 2 bases and J gave up 5 bases; unmatched junction bases: 6. The CDR3 consists of 15 residues.

This clonotype was seen a few times. The J gene is TRBJ2-5, the V gene TRBV24-1; 10 nucleotides align to TRBD1. The CDR3 extends over 16 amino acids. The germline CDR1 and CDR2 sequences are KGHDR and SFDVKD. Trimming cost V 4 bases and J 3 bases; bases outside gene matches: 7. The CDR3 sequence is CATSDFTGTGEETQYF. DNA of the CDR3: TGTGCCACCAGTGACTTTACCGGGACAGGGGAAGAGACCCAGTACTTC.

This clonotype has only a few counts. The chain uses TRBV5-1 and TRBJ1-1; 7 nucleotides match TRBD1. The CDR3 extends over 14 amino acids. Germline V gene sequence: CDR1 SGHRS, CDR2 YFSETQ. J lost 1 base, V lost 4 bases, and 4 bases had no gene match. The CDR3 loop is CASSIRQGNTEAFF. The CDR3 DNA sequence: TGCGCCAGCAGCATACGACAGGGGAACACTGAAGCTTTCTTT.

The chain combines TRBV6-7 with TRBJ2-7; no reliable D call. TRBV6-7 is assigned to the ORF class and has an uncertain function. The length of the CDR3 is 15 residues. Trimming stripped 6 bases from V and 0 bases from J, with 15 bases between. The CDR3 region has the DNA TGTGCCAGCAGCCGACGGTTTCTGAGCTCCTACGAGCAGTACTTC. Its translation is CASSRRFLSSYEQYF.

The rearrangement uses TRBV10-1 and TRBJ2-3; 8 bases are shared with TRBD1. Trimming at V came to 8 bases and at J to 4 bases, leaving 8 bases not matched to a gene. This CDR3 region has 14 residues. CDR1 is WNHNN, CDR2 SYGVQD, per germline (reference sequence). The CDR3 sequence is CASGRGTGADTQYF. DNA of the CDR3: TGCGCCAGCGGGAGAGGGACAGGCGCAGATACGCAGTATTTT.

This clonotype was seen repeatedly, ten times or more. CDR3 loop: CASSTYRGRNEQFF. CDR3 sequence (DNA): TGTGCCAGCAGCACTTACAGGGGGCGCAATGAGCAGTTCTTC. V and J are TRBV7-9 and TRBJ2-1; 9 positions match TRBD1. Germline CDR1 is SEHNR and CDR2 is FQNEAQ (reference sequence). V dropped 5 bases and J dropped 6; count of bases not matched to a gene: 5. This CDR3 is built from 14 residues.

This clonotype has just a few counts. The J gene is TRBJ2-4, the V gene TRBV3-1; 10 bases align to TRBD1. The V gene end was trimmed by 1 base and the J gene end by 9 bases; junction bases not matched to a gene: 6. Germline CDR1 reads LGHDT; CDR2 reads YNNKEL (reference sequence). The CDR3 has 15 residues. CDR3 loop: CASSQGQGAPGIQYF. CDR3 bases: TGTGCCAGCAGCCAAGGACAGGGGGCGCCGGGCATTCAGTACTTC.

There are many counts of this clonotype. The chain is built from TRBV20-1 and TRBJ1-4; a possible D gene is TRBD1 (6 bases). This CDR3 is 14 amino acids long. Germline CDR1 and CDR2: DFQATT and SNEGSKA (reference sequence). The germline V and J ends were trimmed by 6 bases and 10 bases, with 21 bases remaining between them. The CDR3 loop is CSATPPGAVGKLFF. CDR3 bases: TGCAGTGCGACACCCCCGGGGGCCGTTGGAAAACTGTTTTTT.